The next 20 T cell receptor beta chains were all read from a single sample in a study of blood T cell repertoires in COVID-19. The table came from immunoSEQ multiplex PCR; TCRdb's copy has only in-frame clones and leaves some out. Of 300,000 to 350,000 clones listed, around 90% are singletons. The sequencing input was peripheral blood. These receptor sequences come from a woman in her twenties or thirties with COVID-19, enrolled during active disease.

The CDR3 protein is CASSDGGISGNTIYF. CDR3 bases: TGTGCCAGCAGTGATGGCGGGATCTCTGGAAACACCATATATTTT. The chain uses TRBV2 and TRBJ1-3; D uncertain. Trimming cost V 3 bases and J 0 bases, with 9 bases left between them. CDR3 length: 15 amino acids. CDR1 SNHLY and CDR2 FYNNEI come from the germline V gene.

The rearrangement joins TRBV6-6 to TRBJ1-5; TRBD1 might be the D (5 bases). Germline values: CDR1 MNHNY, CDR2 SVGAGI (reference sequence). The CDR3 loop spans 14 amino acids. V lost 5 bases, J lost 1 base, and 9 bases lay in between. The CDR3 bases are TGTGCCAGCAGTGACAGAGCAAGCAATCAGCCCCAGCATTTT. Amino acids: CASSDRASNQPQHF.

This rearrangement joins TRBV7-2 to TRBJ2-7; 9 bases are shared with TRBD1. The CDR3 runs 14 residues. Germline CDR1 SGHTA, CDR2 FQGNSA. Trimming at V came to 6 bases and at J to 7 bases, leaving 10 bases not matched to a gene. The chain's CDR3 is CASSYGTGSREQYF. Here the CDR3 DNA reads TGTGCCAGCAGTTACGGGACAGGGTCGCGGGAGCAGTACTTC.

The chain joins TRBV4-3 to TRBJ1-1; no reliable D call. Germline-derived CDR1 and CDR2 are LGHNA and YSLEER. The CDR3 spans 12 residues. With 0 bases removed from V and 7 bases from J, the gap between germline ends came to 6 bases. This CDR3 reads CASSQDHSEAFF. The CDR3, as DNA: TGCGCCAGCAGCCAAGATCATAGTGAAGCTTTCTTT.

The CDR3: CASSPGQGVYYGYTF. The CDR3 DNA sequence: TGTGCCAGCAGTCCCGGACAGGGAGTGTACTATGGCTACACCTTC. The V call is TRBV27, the J call TRBJ1-2; TRBD1 agrees at 8 bases. CDR3 length equals 15 residues. V lost 5 bases to trimming and J lost 3 bases; unmatched junction nucleotides: 8. Germline lookup yields CDR1 MNHEY and CDR2 SMNVEV (reference sequence).

The chain combines TRBV9 with TRBJ1-6; the D gene is possibly TRBD1 (5 bases). Germline CDR1 reads SGDLS; CDR2 reads YYNGEE. The V end was cut by 6 bases, the J end by 10 bases, with 20 bases between. The CDR3 totals 15 residues. The CDR3 coding sequence is TGTGCCAGCACCCCTCCCGCAGGGTCGAGATCACCCCTCCACTTT. Protein product: CASTPPAGSRSPLHF.

This chain connects TRBV10-3 to TRBJ2-7; 7 bases fit TRBD2. Germline CDR1 is ENHRY and CDR2 is SYGVKD. This CDR3 contains 14 residues. The V and J ends lost 2 bases and 4 bases, in that order; junction bases with no gene match: 5. The DNA for the CDR3 is TGTGCCATCAGTGAGCAGAGGGGAGGGTACGAGCAGTACTTC. Residues: CAISEQRGGYEQYF.

This sequence joins TRBV3-1 (or the pseudogene TRBV3-2) and TRBJ1-1; the match to TRBD1 covers 9 bases. The CDR3 consists of 15 residues. Trimming cost V 4 bases and J 4 bases; bases outside gene matches: 7. Per the germline V gene, CDR1 is LGHDT and CDR2 is YNNKEL (reference sequence). The CDR3 nucleotides read TGTGCCAGCAGCCTCGGGACAGGGCCGGGCACTGAAGCTTTCTTT. Translation gives CASSLGTGPGTEAFF.

This chain uses TRBV4-2 with TRBJ2-1; TRBD2 aligns across 12 bases. CDR1 and CDR2 (germline): LGHNA, YNFKEQ. Trimming at V came to 1 base and at J to 8 bases, leaving 3 bases not matched to a gene. The CDR3 is made up of 15 amino acids. The CDR3: CASSQALAGGDEQFF. Written as DNA, the CDR3 is TGTGCCAGCAGCCAAGCCCTAGCGGGAGGGGATGAGCAGTTCTTC.

This rearrangement joins TRBV10-3 to TRBJ2-2; tentatively, D is TRBD1 (5 bases). CDR3 length: 14 residues. The germline gives CDR1 ENHRY, CDR2 SYGVKD. Trimming removed 2 bases from V and 3 bases from J, with 7 bases in between. This CDR3 is CAISEGADTGELFF. The CDR3 nucleotides are TGTGCCATCAGTGAGGGGGCGGACACCGGGGAGCTGTTTTTT.

V is TRBV7-9 and J is TRBJ2-7; 10 nucleotides line up with TRBD1. CDR3 length: 14 residues. After removal of 5 bases from V and 5 bases from J, the junction contained 6 bases not matched to a gene. CDR1 is SEHNR and CDR2 is FQNEAQ in the germline V gene (reference sequence). The CDR3 protein is CASSDRGRGNEQYF. CDR3 coding DNA: TGTGCCAGCAGCGACAGGGGGCGCGGGAACGAGCAGTACTTC.

CDR3 in DNA: TGTGCCAGCAGTTGGGCCCTACCGGGACAGATGTACGAGCAGTACTTC. The encoded protein is CASSWALPGQMYEQYF. The V call is TRBV7-2, the J call TRBJ2-7, with 7 bases fitting TRBD1. The trim removed 6 bases at V and 4 bases at J, leaving 15 bases unmatched. The CDR3 extends over 16 amino acids. Germline V CDR1 and CDR2: SGHTA, FQGNSA.

The rearrangement joins TRBV6-5 to TRBJ2-1, with TRBD2 matching 8 bases. J lost 7 bases, V lost 0 bases, and 5 bases had no gene match. Germline CDR1 MNHEY, CDR2 SVGAGI. The CDR3 is made up of 15 amino acids. CDR3 sequence: CASSYSSGTRNEQFF. The DNA for the CDR3 is TGTGCCAGCAGTTACTCTTCCGGGACTAGAAATGAGCAGTTCTTC.

The rearrangement joins TRBV30 to TRBJ1-2; 9 nucleotides agree with TRBD1. Losses at the gene ends were 3 bases for V and 4 bases for J; bases not matched to a gene: 3. The CDR3 totals 13 residues. Germline V gene sequence: CDR1 GTSNPN, CDR2 SVGIG (reference sequence). CDR3 in DNA: TGTGCCTGGAGGCTGACAGGGGGCTATGGCTACACCTTC. Translation gives CAWRLTGGYGYTF.

This chain joins TRBV6-2 or TRBV6-3 and TRBJ2-7, with a possible D match to TRBD2 (5 bases). CDR3 length: 14 amino acids. Trimming removed 0 bases at V and 4 bases at J, with 10 bases between. Germline CDR1 MNHEY, CDR2 SVGEGT. The CDR3 reads CASSYSGGYYEQYF. CDR3 in DNA: TGTGCCAGCAGTTACTCCGGCGGGTATTACGAGCAGTACTTC.

The chain joins TRBV18 to TRBJ1-6; the match to TRBD1 covers 7 bases. From germline, CDR1 is KGHSH and CDR2 LQKENI. V dropped 0 bases and J dropped 8; count of bases not matched to a gene: 4. The CDR3 loop spans 15 amino acids. DNA for the CDR3: TGTGCCAGCTCACCACCCAGCAGGGGGTATTCACCCCTCCACTTT. Protein sequence: CASSPPSRGYSPLHF.

For this clone: The same CDR3 can be traced to other DNA sequences in this sample. J is TRBJ1-1 and V is TRBV5-1; D perhaps matches TRBD1 (6 bases). Germline V gene lookup returns CDR1 SGHRS and CDR2 YFSETQ. The germline V and J ends were trimmed by 4 bases and 1 base, with 11 bases remaining between them. This CDR3 is built from 14 residues. The CDR3 DNA is TGCGCCAGCAGCCTGGGACATCGGAACACTGAAGCTTTCTTT. Encoded protein: CASSLGHRNTEAFF.

The sample holds one count of this clone. J is TRBJ1-4 and V is TRBV2, with TRBD1 identical over 10 bases. The CDR3 contains 18 residues. Germline-derived CDR1 and CDR2 are SNHLY and FYNNEI. V dropped 0 bases and J dropped 0; count of bases not matched to a gene: 4. CDR3 DNA: TGTGCCAGCAGTGAAGCGGGGACAGGGGTTTCAACTAATGAAAAACTGTTTTTT. This translates into CASSEAGTGVSTNEKLFF. Together with reference TRBV2 and TRBJ1-4, the CDR3 gives the full variable domain: EPEVTQTPSHQVTQMGQEVILRCVPISNHLYFYWYRQILGQKVEFLVSFYNNEISEKSEIFDDQFSVERPDGSNFTLKIRSTKLEDSAMYFCASSEAGTGVSTNEKLFFGSGTQLSVL.

This chain links TRBV15 with TRBJ2-3; D not resolved. V was cut by 0 bases and J by 11 bases, with 18 bases left in between. CDR1 is LNHNV and CDR2 is YYDKDF in the germline V gene (reference sequence). CDR3 length: 15 residues. CDR3: CATSRDHNTPERQYF. In DNA form, the CDR3 reads TGTGCCACCAGCAGAGATCATAATACCCCTGAGAGGCAGTATTTT.

J is TRBJ1-4 and V is TRBV18, with a tentative D call TRBD1 (5 bases). CDR1 and CDR2 from the germline V gene are KGHSH and LQKENI. The CDR3 contains 14 residues. V lost 3 bases to trimming and J lost 8 bases, with 13 bases between them. CDR3 region: CASSPRGTDEKLFF. In DNA, the CDR3 is TGTGCCAGCTCACCGCGGGGGACGGACGAAAAACTGTTTTTT. Together with reference TRBV18 and TRBJ1-4, the CDR3 gives the full variable domain: NAGVMQNPRHLVRRRGQEARLRCSPMKGHSHVYWYRQLPEEGLKFMVYLQKENIIDESGMPKERFSAEFPKEGPSILRIQQVVRGDSAAYFCASSPRGTDEKLFFGSGTQLSVL.